This entry lists 9 T cell receptor beta chains sequenced from one sample in a study of blood T cell repertoires in COVID-19. The table came from immunoSEQ multiplex PCR; TCRdb's copy has only in-frame clones and leaves some out. In the table there are just under 350,000 clones, about 86% of which are singletons. Source material: peripheral blood. Source of these receptors: a man between 25 and 39 years old with active or convalescent COVID-19.

This clone showed up just once. V gene TRBV7-9 combines with J gene TRBJ1-1; 7 positions match TRBD1. The CDR3 runs 16 residues. Germline-derived CDR1 and CDR2 are SEHNR and FQNEAQ (reference sequence). Trimming removed 5 bases from V and 2 bases from J; junction bases left unmatched: 11. CDR3 bases: TGTGCCAGCAGCCCAGACAGGGAGCTTTTCAACACTGAAGCTTTCTTT. Translated: CASSPDRELFNTEAFF.

V and J are TRBV7-6 and TRBJ2-3; 12 bases line up with TRBD2. V shed 3 bases, J shed 7 bases, and the junction held 8 bases outside the gene matches. Germline values: CDR1 SGHVS, CDR2 FNYEAQ. The CDR3 loop spans 16 amino acids. This CDR3 reads CASSLGLAGGPHTQYF. Written as DNA, the CDR3 is TGTGCCAGCAGCTTGGGGCTAGCGGGGGGGCCGCATACGCAGTATTTT.

J is TRBJ2-7 and V is TRBV7-9; possibly TRBD2 for D (6 bases). Germline lookup yields CDR1 SEHNR and CDR2 FQNEAQ (reference sequence). The CDR3 covers 15 residues. V lost 1 base and J 7 bases, leaving 17 bases between the germline ends. This CDR3 is CASSLERADRGEQYF. The CDR3 bases are TGTGCCAGCAGCTTAGAGCGGGCGGACCGAGGGGAGCAGTACTTC.

CDR3 bases: TGTGCCAGCAGCCAAGTTCCAGGGTTCTTAGAGACCCAGTACTTC. This codes for CASSQVPGFLETQYF. The chain has TRBV3-1 (or the pseudogene TRBV3-2) and TRBJ2-5, with D perhaps TRBD1 (5 bases). Trimming stripped 1 base from V and 4 bases from J, with 13 bases between. The CDR3 is 15 amino acids. The germline V gene encodes CDR1 LGHDT and CDR2 YNNKEL (reference sequence).

The chain has TRBV12-1 and TRBJ1-4; the table's D call, TRBD1, has no DNA check behind it. TRBV12-1 is termed a pseudogene. The CDR3 runs 17 residues. The CDR3 nucleotides read TGTGCCAGCAGCCCGACCACCCGACACCTTACTAATGAAAAACTGTTTTTT. This translates into CASSPTTRHLTNEKLFF.

The rearrangement links TRBV9 to TRBJ1-1; D gene uncertain. V lost 3 bases and J 2 bases, leaving 14 bases between the germline ends. The germline V gene encodes CDR1 SGDLS and CDR2 YYNGEE. This CDR3 region has 15 residues. CDR3 nucleotide sequence: TGTGCCAGCAGCGAGTCTAATGCGGGCAACACTGAAGCTTTCTTT. Amino acid sequence: CASSESNAGNTEAFF.

The chain joins TRBV27 to TRBJ1-6, with 7 bases identical to TRBD1. The CDR3 has 16 residues. CDR1 MNHEY and CDR2 SMNVEV come from the germline V gene (reference sequence). Trimming took 8 bases from V and 7 from J; bases not matched to a gene: 14. CDR3: CASSKNSGTANSPLHF. DNA of the CDR3: TGTGCCAGCTCTAAGAACTCCGGGACAGCCAATTCACCCCTCCACTTT.

J is TRBJ1-5 and V is TRBV18; TRBD1 matches 7 bases. Germline trimming cut 2 bases from V and 2 bases from J; bases unmatched to any gene: 6. Germline CDR1 reads KGHSH; CDR2 reads LQKENI. CDR3 length: 16 residues. The CDR3 nucleotides are TGTGCCAGCTCACCAGGGGAAGGGGGCGGCAATCAGCCCCAGCATTTT. This sequence encodes CASSPGEGGGNQPQHF.

CDR3 nucleotides: TGTGCCAGCAGTCCGACGCCGGGACTAGCGGAGAGGGGGACCCAGTACTTC. It is translated as CASSPTPGLAERGTQYF. The chain has TRBV6-6 and TRBJ2-5; 11 positions agree with TRBD2. The germline V gene encodes CDR1 MNHNY and CDR2 SVGAGI (reference sequence). V gave up 5 bases and J gave up 7 bases; unmatched junction bases: 15. This CDR3 region has 17 residues.